The 31 T cell receptor beta chains below all came from one sample that was sequenced in a study of OX40 agonist ivuxolimab in advanced cancers. Clones were sequenced by immunoSEQ multiplex PCR, and TCRdb holds only the in-frame ones, with some missing. Of under 80,000 clones in the sample, over 85% are singletons; the top ten hold about 6.4%. Material: CD4+ or CD8+ T cells sorted from blood, obtained in a trial of the OX40 agonist ivuxolimab. These receptors all come from an adult with an advanced solid tumor such as melanoma, head and neck, liver or kidney cancer.

The chain couples TRBV28 to TRBJ1-5; D is uncertain. The germline V gene encodes CDR1 MDHEN and CDR2 SYDVKM. The CDR3 is 15 residues long. Trimming pared 3 bases from V and 4 bases from J, leaving 13 bases between. DNA of the CDR3: TGTGCCAGCAGTTTTTCCCTTGGACTGAATCAGCCCCAGCATTTT. Translating gives CASSFSLGLNQPQHF.

This clone was counted once. The chain carries TRBV5-1 and TRBJ1-2, with TRBD1 matching over 7 bases. Germline V lookup: CDR1 SGHRS, CDR2 YFSETQ. Trimming took 4 bases from V and 0 from J; bases not matched to a gene: 12. This CDR3 is built from 17 residues. In DNA, the CDR3 is TGCGCCAGCAGCATAAACAGGGGCACCCTTTCTAACTATGGCTACACCTTC. Its translation: CASSINRGTLSNYGYTF.

V gene TRBV27 combines with J gene TRBJ1-6; maybe TRBD1 (6 bases). CDR3 length equals 17 residues. Germline lookup yields CDR1 MNHEY and CDR2 SMNVEV (reference sequence). The V and J ends lost 4 bases and 0 bases respectively, with 13 bases between them. The CDR3 nucleotides read TGTGCCAGCAGTTCCACCAGGGGCAGCTCCTATAATTCACCCCTCCACTTT. Protein: CASSSTRGSSYNSPLHF.

V is TRBV6-1 and J is TRBJ1-4; tentative D call: TRBD1 (6 bases). The V end was cut by 6 bases, the J end by 4 bases, with 12 bases between. The CDR3 is 14 amino acids. Germline CDR1 and CDR2: MNHNS and SASEGT. Here the CDR3 DNA reads TGTGCCAGCAGAGACGACAGGTTTAATGAAAAACTGTTTTTT. Amino acid sequence: CASRDDRFNEKLFF.

This sequence joins TRBV5-1 and TRBJ2-5; possibly TRBD2 for D (6 bases). Near its end, the DNA agrees better with TRBJ2-7, so the J call may be wrong. Germline V gives CDR1 SGHRS, CDR2 YFSETQ. The CDR3 is made up of 15 amino acids. The CDR3 DNA sequence: TGCGCCAGCAATCCGTACCCACACGGACTATACGAGCAGTACTTC. It specifies CASNPYPHGLYEQYF.

V and J are TRBV9 and TRBJ1-3, with 7 bases matching TRBD1. The germline V gene encodes CDR1 SGDLS and CDR2 YYNGEE. The CDR3 has 15 amino acids. Losses at the gene ends were 6 bases for V and 0 bases for J; bases not matched to a gene: 6. CDR3 protein: CASNVGDSSGNTIYF. Here the CDR3 DNA reads TGTGCCAGCAACGTGGGGGACAGCTCTGGAAACACCATATATTTT.

V and J are TRBV19 and TRBJ2-7, with 10 nucleotides matching TRBD1. The CDR3 totals 17 residues. Germline V gives CDR1 LNHDA, CDR2 SQIVND (reference sequence). The junction had 9 bases not matched to a gene; V was cut back by 4 bases and J by 0 bases. CDR3 protein: CASSSGTGEDGSYEQYF. CDR3 nucleotides: TGTGCCAGTAGTAGCGGGACAGGGGAGGACGGCTCCTACGAGCAGTACTTC.

This clone was detected only once. The chain joins TRBV6-6 to TRBJ2-7, with 7 positions matching TRBD1. The CDR3 is made up of 15 amino acids. Germline trimming cut 2 bases from V and 3 bases from J; bases unmatched to any gene: 7. Germline CDR1 reads MNHNY; CDR2 reads SVGAGI (reference sequence). CDR3 region: CASSYGDRAVYEQYF. The CDR3 DNA is TGTGCCAGCAGTTACGGGGACAGAGCAGTCTACGAGCAGTACTTC.

This chain links TRBV5-6 with TRBJ2-7; TRBD2 is a possible D gene (5 bases). The CDR3 is 14 amino acids. Trimming shortened V by 4 bases and J by 3 bases, and 14 bases separated the two germline ends. CDR1 is SGHDT and CDR2 is YYEEEE in the germline V gene. The CDR3 DNA reads TGTGCCAGCAGCCTGGGAGTAGGGCACTACGAGCAGTACTTC. It yields the protein CASSLGVGHYEQYF.

This clone has a handful of counts. This chain links TRBV14 with TRBJ1-1; D is unclear. The CDR3 is 13 amino acids. V lost 6 bases and J 0 bases, leaving 8 bases between the germline ends. Germline loops: CDR1 SGHDN, CDR2 FVKESK. CDR3 sequence: CASRLNMNTEAFF. DNA of the CDR3: TGTGCCAGCAGGCTCAACATGAACACTGAAGCTTTCTTT.

The chain carries TRBV6-5 and TRBJ2-1, with 14 nucleotides matching TRBD2. The trim removed 6 bases at V and 8 bases at J, leaving 6 bases unmatched. The CDR3 sequence is 15 residues long. Germline-derived CDR1 and CDR2 are MNHEY and SVGAGI. The DNA for the CDR3 is TGTGCCAGCAGCTTGACTAGCGGGGGGGATTATGAGCAGTTCTTC. It specifies CASSLTSGGDYEQFF.

This chain links TRBV9 with TRBJ1-2; no firm D call. CDR1 and CDR2 from the germline V gene are SGDLS and YYNGEE. V shed 4 bases and J shed 1 base, with 8 bases lying between them. The CDR3 totals 13 residues. CDR3 DNA: TGTGCCAGCAGCCCGACCCTTAACTATGGCTACACCTTC. The encoded protein is CASSPTLNYGYTF. Complete variable domain (other parts from reference TRBV9 and TRBJ1-2): DSGVTQTPKHLITATGQRVTLRCSPRSGDLSVYWYQQSLDQGLQFLIQYYNGEERAKGNILERFSAQQFPDLHSELNLSSLELGDSALYFCASSPTLNYGYTFGSGTRLTVV.

This sequence joins TRBV6-5 and TRBJ2-3, with 8 bases that match TRBD2. The CDR3 runs 16 residues. The germline V gene has CDR1 MNHEY and CDR2 SVGAGI. With 2 bases clipped from V and 0 bases from J, the junction kept 4 bases outside the gene matches. This CDR3 reads CASSYGAGGSTDTQYF. CDR3 nucleotides: TGTGCCAGCAGTTACGGGGCGGGGGGAAGCACAGATACGCAGTATTTT.

The J gene is TRBJ1-1, the V gene TRBV7-2, with D tentatively TRBD1 (5 bases). V was cut by 1 base and J by 1 base, with 10 bases left in between. This CDR3 has 15 residues. CDR1 and CDR2 from the germline V gene are SGHTA and FQGNSA. The CDR3 sequence is CASSLDPGRNTEAFF. CDR3 nucleotide sequence: TGTGCCAGCAGCTTAGACCCAGGGAGGAACACTGAAGCTTTCTTT.

V gene TRBV4-1 combines with J gene TRBJ1-4; D not certain. CDR3 length: 15 amino acids. The germline V gene has CDR1 MGHRA and CDR2 YSYEKL. The ends were cut back, 2 bases at V and 4 bases at J, with 11 bases in the middle. CDR3 coding DNA: TGCGCCAGCAGCCAATCGACAACGGGTAATGAAAAACTGTTTTTT. This gives the protein CASSQSTTGNEKLFF.

The chain uses TRBV11-2 and TRBJ2-5; D is unclear. CDR3 length: 17 amino acids. Germline V gene lookup returns CDR1 SGHAT and CDR2 FQNNGV. The germline V and J ends were trimmed by 0 bases and 3 bases, with 17 bases remaining between them. This CDR3 reads CASSLDQFIVGKETQYF. DNA for the CDR3: TGTGCCAGCAGCTTAGATCAGTTTATAGTTGGGAAAGAGACCCAGTACTTC. The whole variable domain, filled in from reference TRBV11-2 and TRBJ2-5, reads EAGVAQSPRYKIIEKRQSVAFWCNPISGHATLYWYQQILGQGPKLLIQFQNNGVVDDSQLPKDRFSAERLKGVDSTLKIQPAKLEDSAVYLCASSLDQFIVGKETQYFGPGTRLLVL.

The chain carries TRBV15 and TRBJ2-6; TRBD1 might be the D (5 bases). CDR1 and CDR2 from the germline V gene are LNHNV and YYDKDF (reference sequence). The length of the CDR3 is 14 residues. With 4 bases removed from V and 2 bases from J, the gap between germline ends came to 6 bases. CDR3 region: CATSTRAGANVLTF. The DNA of the CDR3 is TGTGCCACCAGCACCAGGGCTGGGGCCAACGTCCTGACTTTC.

In regard to this clone: The junction does not match germline at one end; this may be a read error. This chain links TRBV7-7 with TRBJ2-2, with a weak D call TRBD1 (5 bases). The V gene's germline CDR1 is SSHAT and CDR2 FNYEAQ (reference sequence). The length of the CDR3 is 16 residues. In nucleotides, the CDR3 is TGTGCTAGCAGCTTAGCATCGGACATGAGCACCGGGGAGCTGTTTTTT. This translates into CASSLASDMSTGELFF.

The chain links TRBV9 to TRBJ2-3; D is ambiguous. Looked up from germline, CDR1 is SGDLS and CDR2 is YYNGEE. This CDR3 has 12 amino acids. The ends were cut back, 4 bases at V and 4 bases at J, with 7 bases in the middle. The chain's CDR3 is CASSSRADTQYF. The CDR3, as DNA: TGTGCCAGCAGCTCTCGAGCAGATACGCAGTATTTT.

V gene TRBV4-2 combines with J gene TRBJ2-1; D may be TRBD2 (7 bases). The germline V gene has CDR1 LGHNA and CDR2 YNFKEQ. This CDR3 region has 16 residues. Trimming stripped 4 bases from V and 10 bases from J, with 23 bases between. The CDR3 DNA is TGTGCCAGCAGCCCCACGACCCTCCGGGGGGCCCGGGAGCAGTTCTTC. Amino acids: CASSPTTLRGAREQFF.

The V call is TRBV7-8, the J call TRBJ1-6; 7 bases agree with TRBD1. The CDR3 extends over 15 amino acids. CDR1 and CDR2 from the germline V gene are SGHVS and FQNEAQ. With 1 base clipped from V and 6 bases from J, the junction kept 3 bases outside the gene matches. The CDR3: CASSLGTGANSPLHF. CDR3 nucleotide sequence: TGTGCCAGCAGCTTAGGAACAGGGGCTAATTCACCCCTCCACTTT.

This clone was observed once. V usage is TRBV9 and J usage is TRBJ1-5; TRBD1 matches 7 bases. Germline V gene data show CDR1 as SGDLS and CDR2 as YYNGEE. The CDR3 is made up of 14 amino acids. V dropped 3 bases and J dropped 0; count of bases not matched to a gene: 0. CDR3 protein: CASSGQGSNQPQHF. CDR3 coding DNA: TGTGCCAGCAGCGGACAGGGTAGCAATCAGCCCCAGCATTTT.

This chain uses TRBV13 with TRBJ2-5, with 12 nucleotides matching TRBD2. Trimming cost V 5 bases and J 4 bases; bases outside gene matches: 11. This CDR3 spans 17 amino acids. Germline assignment: CDR1 PRHDT and CDR2 FYEKMQ (reference sequence). This CDR3 reads CASSLRLAGELVETQYF. The CDR3 region has the DNA TGTGCCAGCAGCCTTCGACTAGCGGGGGAGCTGGTAGAGACCCAGTACTTC.

The chain combines TRBV6-5 with TRBJ2-2; 8 bases align to TRBD2. J lost 5 bases, V lost 7 bases, and 9 bases had no gene match. CDR1 and CDR2 from the germline V gene are MNHEY and SVGAGI. The CDR3 totals 15 residues. CDR3 amino acids: CASTPGGAETGELFF. CDR3 nucleotides: TGTGCCAGCACCCCCGGGGGGGCGGAGACCGGGGAGCTGTTTTTT.

The sample holds a few counts of this clone. V and J are TRBV5-6 and TRBJ1-1; no clear D gene. Trimming stripped 2 bases from V and 0 bases from J, with 8 bases between. This CDR3 region has 14 residues. Germline V gives CDR1 SGHDT, CDR2 YYEEEE. CDR3 loop: CASSLTGVNTEAFF. CDR3 nucleotides: TGTGCCAGCAGCTTAACGGGCGTGAACACTGAAGCTTTCTTT. The whole variable domain, remainder taken from reference TRBV5-6 and TRBJ1-1, is DAGVTQSPTHLIKTRGQQVTLRCSPKSGHDTVSWYQQALGQGPQFIFQYYEEEERQRGNFPDRFSGHQFPNYSSELNVNALLLGDSALYLCASSLTGVNTEAFFGQGTRLTVV.

This chain uses TRBV5-1 with TRBJ1-5; TRBD1 aligns across 9 bases. The CDR3 consists of 17 residues. The ends lost 0 bases at V and 7 bases at J; junction bases unmatched: 11. Germline lookup yields CDR1 SGHRS and CDR2 YFSETQ. CDR3 protein: CASSLDGLDRGSQPQHF. The CDR3 region has the DNA TGCGCCAGCAGCTTGGACGGCTTGGACAGGGGTTCACAGCCCCAGCATTTT.

The rearrangement links TRBV2 to TRBJ2-2, with D possibly being TRBD1 or TRBD2 (5 bases each). Germline V gene sequence: CDR1 SNHLY, CDR2 FYNNEI. Trimming shortened V by 5 bases and J by 6 bases, and 13 bases separated the two germline ends. The CDR3 is 14 residues long. CDR3 in amino acids: CASSFGWGSGELFF. The CDR3 bases are TGTGCCAGCAGTTTCGGGTGGGGGTCCGGGGAGCTGTTTTTT.

V gene TRBV2 combines with J gene TRBJ2-5; 8 bases are shared with TRBD2. The junction had 5 bases not matched to a gene; V was cut back by 3 bases and J by 5 bases. The CDR3 extends over 14 amino acids. Per the germline V gene, CDR1 is SNHLY and CDR2 is FYNNEI. Here the CDR3 DNA reads TGTGCCAGCAGTGACCGGGGGGGCGTGGAGACCCAGTACTTC. It yields the protein CASSDRGGVETQYF.

The chain joins TRBV2 to TRBJ2-7; 9 nucleotides line up with TRBD2. The V segment lost 7 bases and the J segment 3 bases; nucleotides outside the gene matches: 7. Germline V gives CDR1 SNHLY, CDR2 FYNNEI. The CDR3 has 14 amino acids. CDR3 loop: CASKASGIIYEQYF. DNA of the CDR3: TGTGCCAGCAAAGCTAGCGGGATTATCTACGAGCAGTACTTC. Looking up the rest from reference TRBV2 and TRBJ2-7 gives the full variable domain: EPEVTQTPSHQVTQMGQEVILRCVPISNHLYFYWYRQILGQKVEFLVSFYNNEISEKSEIFDDQFSVERPDGSNFTLKIRSTKLEDSAMYFCASKASGIIYEQYFGPGTRLTVT.

The rearrangement links TRBV29-1 to TRBJ2-7; TRBD1 matches at 8 bases. This CDR3 has 12 amino acids. J lost 5 bases, V lost 4 bases, and 4 bases had no gene match. From germline, CDR1 is SQVTM and CDR2 ANQGSEA. CDR3 in DNA: TGCAGCGTTGGGACAGGGAGGAACGAGCAGTACTTC. Its translation is CSVGTGRNEQYF.

The V and J genes are TRBV19 and TRBJ2-3; no definite D call. This CDR3 is 12 amino acids long. V dropped 5 bases and J dropped 7 bases, with 10 bases sitting between them. The germline gives CDR1 LNHDA, CDR2 SQIVND (reference sequence). The CDR3 bases are TGTGCCAGTAGTCCCCCGGGTAATACGCAGTATTTT. The encoded protein is CASSPPGNTQYF.